One sample yielded the 11 T cell receptor beta chains listed below, sequenced in a study of patients and donors after allogeneic stem cell transplantation. From the RT-PCR reads, TCRdb called clonotypes with MiXCR, one entry per CDR3 protein. This table has 84,000 or so distinct CDR3 sequences, around 48% appearing once. Specimen: blood, either unsorted or a sorted T cell fraction (not recorded which). The origin of the receptors is a human donor who was either an allogeneic HSCT recipient or a stem cell or donor lymphocyte infusion donor (not recorded which). It is not recorded whose cells these are; they may come from a transplant donor.

This clonotype was counted only a few times. The rearrangement links TRBV25-1 to TRBJ1-1; D possibly corresponds to TRBD1 (5 bases). Germline lookup yields CDR1 MGHDK and CDR2 SYGVNS. The CDR3 has 15 amino acids. Trimming cost V 4 bases and J 1 base, with 13 bases left between them. CDR3 protein: CASSGRGGENTEAFF. Written as DNA, the CDR3 is TGTGCCAGCAGTGGGCGTGGAGGGGAGAACACTGAAGCTTTCTTT.

This clonotype was observed a handful of times. The chain combines TRBV28 with TRBJ1-4, with 10 bases that match TRBD1. The germline V gene encodes CDR1 MDHEN and CDR2 SYDVKM. The CDR3 has 17 amino acids. V shed 8 bases, J shed 7 bases, and the junction held 16 bases outside the gene matches. Here the CDR3 DNA reads TGTGCCAGCCATTGGCCGGGGAGACAGGGGGCGAGTGAAAAACTGTTTTTT. The encoded protein is CASHWPGRQGASEKLFF.

Only a few counts were recorded for this clonotype. CDR3 protein: CATMGGEKLFF. DNA for the CDR3: TGTGCCACCATGGGTGGAGAAAAACTGTTTTTT. This chain connects TRBV15 to TRBJ1-4; no clear D gene. CDR3 size: 11 residues. V shed 7 bases and J shed 8 bases, with 8 bases lying between them. The V gene's germline CDR1 is LNHNV and CDR2 YYDKDF (reference sequence). The full variable domain, in which reference TRBV15 and TRBJ1-4 provide the parts outside the CDR3, is DAMVIQNPRYQVTQFGKPVTLSCSQTLNHNVMYWYQQKSSQAPKLLFHYYDKDFNNEADTPDNFQSRRPNTSFCFLDIRSPGLGDTAMYLCATMGGEKLFFGSGTQLSVL.

The rearrangement links TRBV29-1 to TRBJ1-2; D call uncertain. V was trimmed by 6 bases and J by 1 base, leaving 9 bases between them. The germline V gene has CDR1 SQVTM and CDR2 ANQGSEA. The CDR3 consists of 12 residues. The CDR3, as DNA: TGCAGCGTGGCTACAGTTAACTATGGCTACACCTTC. It specifies CSVATVNYGYTF.

V and J are TRBV12-3 or TRBV12-4 and TRBJ2-2, with 7 bases fitting TRBD2. CDR3 length equals 11 residues. V lost 6 bases to trimming and J lost 11 bases; unmatched junction nucleotides: 3. The CDR3 is CASRWGGELFF. The CDR3 DNA is TGTGCCAGCAGATGGGGGGGAGAGCTGTTTTTT.

This rearrangement joins TRBV20-1 to TRBJ1-6; 11 positions agree with TRBD1. CDR3 length equals 13 residues. V shed 5 bases, J shed 7 bases, and the junction held 1 base outside the gene matches. CDR1 DFQATT and CDR2 SNEGSKA come from the germline V gene (reference sequence). CDR3 amino acids: CSAWDRGNSPLHF. The DNA for the CDR3 is TGCAGTGCTTGGGACAGGGGGAATTCACCCCTCCACTTT.

This clonotype occurred a few times. The J gene is TRBJ1-1, the V gene TRBV11-1; weak D call: TRBD1 (5 bases). Germline-derived CDR1 and CDR2 are SGHAT and FQDESV (reference sequence). Between the trimmed V and J ends, which lost 3 bases and 0 bases, there was a span of 8 bases. This CDR3 has 14 residues. The CDR3 spells CASSLGRLNTEAFF. CDR3 in DNA: TGTGCCAGCAGCTTGGGGCGTCTGAACACTGAAGCTTTCTTT.

The chain links TRBV15 to TRBJ2-7, with a tentative D call TRBD2 (5 bases). The V end was cut by 0 bases, the J end by 9 bases, with 21 bases between. Germline V gene lookup returns CDR1 LNHNV and CDR2 YYDKDF (reference sequence). The CDR3 runs 16 residues. In DNA, the CDR3 is TGTGCCACCAGCAGAGACATCCTCTCGGCCGTGGCGGGGCAGTACTTC. Protein sequence: CATSRDILSAVAGQYF.

The V gene is TRBV12-3 or TRBV12-4, the J gene TRBJ1-6, with D tentatively TRBD1 (5 bases). Trimming took off 3 bases at V and 7 bases at J, with 13 bases between the two ends. CDR3 length equals 15 residues. CDR3 DNA: TGTGCCAGCAGTTTGCTGCAGGGTGTCAATTCACCCCTCCACTTT. This translates into CASSLLQGVNSPLHF.

The chain has TRBV4-2 and TRBJ1-3, with D tentatively TRBD1 (6 bases). Between the trimmed V and J ends, which lost 1 base and 2 bases, there was a span of 12 bases. CDR1 is LGHNA, CDR2 YNFKEQ, per germline. The CDR3 runs 16 residues. CDR3 sequence: CASSQASRGPGNTIYF. CDR3 nucleotide sequence: TGTGCCAGCAGCCAAGCGAGCAGGGGACCTGGAAACACCATATATTTT.

This chain connects TRBV20-1 to TRBJ1-5; D remains ambiguous. Looked up from germline, CDR1 is DFQATT and CDR2 is SNEGSKA (reference sequence). This CDR3 region has 15 residues. Trimming shortened V by 0 bases and J by 7 bases, and 16 bases separated the two germline ends. CDR3 region: CSARDVMGLGQPQHF. Written as DNA, the CDR3 is TGCAGTGCTAGAGATGTGATGGGGTTGGGGCAGCCCCAGCATTTT.